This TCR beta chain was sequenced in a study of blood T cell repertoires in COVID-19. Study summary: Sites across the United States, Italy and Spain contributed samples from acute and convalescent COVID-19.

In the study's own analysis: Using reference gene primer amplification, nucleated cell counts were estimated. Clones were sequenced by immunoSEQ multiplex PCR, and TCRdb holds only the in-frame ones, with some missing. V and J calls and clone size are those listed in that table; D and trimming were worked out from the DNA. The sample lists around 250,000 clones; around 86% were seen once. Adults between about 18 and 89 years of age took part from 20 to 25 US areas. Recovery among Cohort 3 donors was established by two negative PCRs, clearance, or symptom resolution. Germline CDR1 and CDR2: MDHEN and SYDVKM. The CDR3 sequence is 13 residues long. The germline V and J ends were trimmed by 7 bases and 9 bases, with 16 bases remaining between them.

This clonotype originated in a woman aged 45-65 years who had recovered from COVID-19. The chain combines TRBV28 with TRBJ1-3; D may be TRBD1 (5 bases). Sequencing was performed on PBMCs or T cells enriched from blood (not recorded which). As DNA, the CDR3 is TGTGCCAGCACGGCAGGGCGGGAGGGCACCATATATTTT. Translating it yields CASTAGREGTIYF.